The entry that follows covers one TCR beta chain sequence. The sample holds one count of this clone. The target of this receptor is not known. No qualities accompany the bases; no much larger clone lies one base away. Including the terminal cysteine and phenylalanine, the CDR3 comprises 13 residues. CDR3 DNA only is kept here, 39 bases in frame from base 1. CDR1 and CDR2 were assigned from the germline V gene as SGHTA and FQGNSA. V and J are truncated by 1 base and 4 bases respectively, leaving an intervening sequence of 7 bases. This sample was included in a study of PD-1 blockade in classical Hodgkin lymphoma (dated by TCRdb to 2018 to 2021). For the wider study: Nivolumab dosing was 3 mg/kg intravenously every 2 weeks, continuing until either disease progression or unacceptable toxicity. The study used CyTOF and TCR beta sequencing to define a peripheral blood immune signature of response to PD-1 blockade in classical Hodgkin lymphoma.

What the time point label conveys for this sample: cycle 4 day 1 (C4D1), after less than seven weeks of nivolumab. All trial patients had relapsed after autologous stem cell transplantation, with cohorts A, B and C differing in prior brentuximab vedotin exposure. A total of 50 to 70 patients with relapsed/refractory classical Hodgkin lymphoma made up the trial cohort, and each patient's best overall response was complete response, partial response or progressive disease. Trial patients were treated with single-agent nivolumab in the multi-cohort phase II CheckMate 205 trial. Best overall response was determined by an independent review committee according to the 2007 International Working Group response criteria. Trial PBMCs were collected just before the start of nivolumab (C1D1) and during therapy at cycle 2 day 1 and cycle 4 day 1. After peripheral blood was drawn into 8 mL Vacutainer Cell Preparation Tubes, PBMCs were isolated by centrifugation and then cryopreserved.

Study-wide conclusions, independent of this receptor: Baseline TCR diversity was reported to be lower in newly diagnosed patients than in healthy donors and to be lower still in relapsed/refractory patients. The study was restricted to a single clinical trial cohort, and the causes of repertoire differences, possibly disease activity or prior therapy, were left undefined. Among trial patients, those achieving complete response had baseline diversity similar to that of newly diagnosed patients, while diversity was significantly lower in partial responders and progressors. Lower diversity was observed in patients in whom nivolumab was started less than 1 year after ASCT, and these patients were excluded from later analyses so that confounding by immune reconstitution would be avoided. By C4D1, a significant rise was seen in CD4+ TCR diversity but not in CD8+ TCR diversity (p=0.0027 vs p=0.16), and the rise was most apparent among complete responders (p=0.02).

Genomic DNA was extracted with the Qiagen DNeasy kit from unsorted PBMCs and from negatively selected CD4+ and CD8+ fractions. Amplification of TCR beta CDR3 regions was done by immunoSEQ multiplex PCR with primers that anneal to V and J segments. A synthetic immune receptor repertoire was used to minimize amplification bias, and any residual bias was removed computationally once sequencing was done. The study's own analysis went as follows. Repertoire diversity was quantified as the Shannon entropy index using custom Python scripts. Unsorted, CD4+ and CD8+ repertoires were analyzed separately, except for combined analyses in which CD4+ and CD8+ sequences were merged in silico. Clonal expansion was defined as at least a 2-fold frequency increase after treatment relative to C1D1, with a pseudocount of 0.5 for undetected baseline clones. Clones with 0 or 1 copy at C1D1 were defined as singleton clones, while clones with 2 or more copies were defined as non-singleton clones. Clones expanded in unsorted samples were annotated as CD4+, CD8+ or unknown by matching protein sequences in sorted samples from the same patient. Wilcoxon tests were applied to paired samples to test diversity changes from C1D1 to C4D1. This immuneACCESS table, as held by TCRdb, lists in-frame sequences with V and J called but not all clones. Of the missing ones, under half trace to an unresolved V gene in checked studies; the others have no known cause. V, J and clone size are taken as reported in that table, and D and trimming were inferred from the DNA itself. In all, the sample holds around 45,000 clones, and 78% of those were seen once. Approximately 35% of the sample is in the top ten clones.

This receptor chain uses TRBV7-2 and TRBJ1-2; a confident D gene designation cannot be given. Sequencing used peripheral blood mononuclear cells (PBMCs), obtained before the fourth cycle of nivolumab. This receptor was obtained from a human donor with classical Hodgkin lymphoma. Here the CDR3 is given as CASSLGQSYGYTF. In nucleotides, the sequence is TGTGCCAGCAGCTTAGGGCAGAGCTATGGCTACACCTTC. With the portions outside the CDR3 filled from the reference TRBV7-2 and TRBJ1-2 genes, the complete variable region becomes GAGVSQSPSNKVTEKGKDVELRCDPISGHTALYWYRQSLGQGLEFLIYFQGNSAPDKSGLPSDRFSAERTGGSVSTLTIQRTQQEDSAVYLCASSLGQSYGYTFGSGTRLTVV.